Only a few counts were recorded for the clone carrying this T cell receptor beta chain. The antigen is not known. This sample stems from a study of T cell repertoires in cytomegalovirus infection. About the research overall: HLA-B-restricted CMV epitopes that are well studied were used alongside recently identified HLA-C-restricted ones. Public TCR beta signatures were indicative of both CMV infection and a matching HLA type. Study results and caveats: Of the TCR beta families, the public ones yielded a cumulative frequency that identified carriers of CMV plus the relevant HLA. The ex vivo response was dominated by HLA-C-restricted CMV-specific TCR beta clonotypes.

The V segment lost 5 bases and the J segment 5 bases; nucleotides outside the gene matches: 15. Germline V gene data show CDR1 as SGHAT and CDR2 as FQNNGV. This CDR3 has 17 amino acids. TCRdb processed the reads anew with MiXCR; each CDR3 protein has one entry. The sample consists of hundreds of thousands of distinct CDR3 sequences, roughly 43% of them appearing once. The sample in question was cultured PBMCs, obtained from culture after CMV antigen stimulation. This receptor was taken from a human donor in good health (CMV status not recorded). Some clones in this sample may be carry-over from other donors' samples. The chain joins TRBV11-2 to TRBJ2-7; 10 nucleotides align to TRBD2. The CDR3 DNA is TGTGCCAGCAGCCTCCGGGGGGGGAGCGGGAGGGCCAACGAGCAGTACTTC. Amino acids: CASSLRGGSGRANEQYF.